The clone carrying this TCR beta chain came up a few times. This record belongs to a study of early T cells in non-severe SARS-CoV-2 infection. CDR3 length equals 15 residues. Germline assignment: CDR1 DFQATT and CDR2 SNEGSKA (reference sequence). Trimming stripped 1 base from V and 1 base from J, with 14 bases between. Individually, cDNA molecules had unique molecular identifiers attached to them. TCRdb itself ran the 5' RACE reads through MiXCR, one entry per CDR3 protein. The sample carries roughly 100,000 distinct CDR3 sequences, 14% recorded once. The sample taken for sequencing was whole blood. The source of this sequence is an adult who was a healthcare worker with PCR-confirmed SARS-CoV-2 infection or an uninfected control (not recorded which). The chain links TRBV20-1 to TRBJ2-7, with D tentatively TRBD1 (5 bases). CDR3 sequence reads: CSARVVVGQSYEQYF. In DNA form, the CDR3 reads TGCAGTGCTAGAGTGGTAGTGGGGCAGTCCTACGAGCAGTACTTC.